A single sample is the source of the 18 T cell receptor beta chains below, sequenced in a study of blood T cell repertoires in COVID-19. Only in-frame clones appear in the TCRdb table, and some are missing; sequencing was by immunoSEQ multiplex PCR. Among some 350,000 clones listed, around nine tenths were seen once. The sample consisted of peripheral blood. The receptors here all came from a woman under 30 who had recovered from COVID-19.

The J gene is TRBJ2-1, the V gene TRBV7-8, with 11 bases aligning to TRBD2. The length of the CDR3 is 15 residues. The J segment lost 7 bases and the V segment lost 2 bases, leaving 4 bases of the junction unmatched. Germline CDR1 SGHVS, CDR2 FQNEAQ. The CDR3 loop is CASSLSTSGKNEQFF. Written as DNA, the CDR3 is TGTGCCAGCAGCTTATCGACTAGCGGGAAGAATGAGCAGTTCTTC. Full variable domain (remainder filled in from reference TRBV7-8 and TRBJ2-1): GAGVSQSPRYKVAKRGQDVALRCDPISGHVSLFWYQQALGQGPEFLTYFQNEAQLDKSGLPSDRFFAERPEGSVSTLKIQRTQQEDSAVYLCASSLSTSGKNEQFFGPGTRLTVL.

This clone appeared a single time. The chain carries TRBV10-3 and TRBJ1-1; 11 bases agree with TRBD1. Germline lookup yields CDR1 ENHRY and CDR2 SYGVKD. V trimming: 8 bases; J trimming: 6 bases; junction bases outside the gene matches: 8. The CDR3 spans 14 residues. CDR3 bases: TGTGCCATCTCGGACAGGGGGCGTATGCCTGAAGCTTTCTTT. This codes for CAISDRGRMPEAFF.

J is TRBJ2-2 and V is TRBV11-3; no reliable D call. Germline loops: CDR1 SGHNT, CDR2 YENEEA. V shed 5 bases and J shed 5 bases, with 12 bases lying between them. The CDR3 is 14 residues long. CDR3 in amino acids: CASSPKALTGELFF. DNA for the CDR3: TGTGCCAGCAGCCCGAAAGCGTTAACCGGGGAGCTGTTTTTT.

The chain recombines TRBV6-2 or TRBV6-3 with TRBJ1-1; TRBD1 might be the D (6 bases). Deletions cut 2 bases from V and 6 bases from J, with 13 bases between. CDR1 and CDR2 from the germline V gene are MNHEY and SVGEGT. This CDR3 spans 14 amino acids. CDR3 protein: CASSYRGALAEAFF. The CDR3 region has the DNA TGTGCCAGCAGTTACCGGGGGGCGTTGGCTGAAGCTTTCTTT.

The rearrangement links TRBV24-1 to TRBJ1-1, with 10 bases that match TRBD1. CDR3 length: 17 amino acids. After removal of 3 bases from V and 4 bases from J, the junction contained 10 bases not matched to a gene. Per the germline V gene, CDR1 is KGHDR and CDR2 is SFDVKD. CDR3 in amino acids: CATSDHPGQGKFTEAFF. Here the CDR3 DNA reads TGTGCCACCAGTGATCATCCGGGACAGGGGAAATTCACTGAAGCTTTCTTT.

The V gene is TRBV10-3, the J gene TRBJ2-1; TRBD2 agrees at 7 bases. Unmatched junction bases numbered 10, after V lost 10 bases and J lost 4 bases. Germline lookup yields CDR1 ENHRY and CDR2 SYGVKD. The CDR3 consists of 14 residues. The CDR3 protein is CATILGGDYNEQFF. The CDR3 bases are TGTGCCACAATACTGGGAGGGGATTACAATGAGCAGTTCTTC.

This chain links TRBV11-2 with TRBJ1-1, with 10 bases fitting TRBD1. This CDR3 contains 18 residues. CDR1 and CDR2 (germline): SGHAT, FQNNGV. Trimming cost V 0 bases and J 4 bases; bases outside gene matches: 11. CDR3 coding DNA: TGTGCCAGCAGCTTAGATGGAGGGACAGGGGTCGGGAGCACTGAAGCTTTCTTT. Its protein product is CASSLDGGTGVGSTEAFF.

This clone was seen once. The CDR3 reads CASSKEASPGLAGPSTDTQYF. The CDR3 nucleotides read TGTGCCAGCAGCAAAGAAGCCTCACCGGGACTAGCGGGTCCTAGCACAGATACGCAGTATTTT. The V call is TRBV21-1, the J call TRBJ2-3; the tabulated D call, TRBD2, remains unverified against the DNA. TRBV21-1 is tagged as a pseudogene. The CDR3 length is 21 residues.

The CDR3 coding sequence is TGTGCCAGCCGCATCGGAGCTGGAAACACCATATATTTT. Protein sequence: CASRIGAGNTIYF. The rearrangement links TRBV6-5 to TRBJ1-3; D uncertain. This CDR3 spans 13 amino acids. V was clipped by 8 bases and J by 2 bases, with 10 bases between them. Germline CDR1 is MNHEY and CDR2 is SVGAGI.

The rearrangement links TRBV4-3 to TRBJ1-2; D remains ambiguous. V lost 0 bases to trimming and J lost 4 bases, with 9 bases between them. CDR1 and CDR2 (germline): LGHNA, YSLEER. This CDR3 has 14 amino acids. CDR3 sequence: CASSQEAGLYGYTF. For the CDR3, the DNA is TGCGCCAGCAGCCAAGAAGCGGGCCTCTATGGCTACACCTTC.

This chain uses TRBV18 with TRBJ2-3; no clear D gene. The V end lost 3 bases, the J end lost 7 bases, and 14 bases lay between the germline ends. The CDR3 is 14 residues long. The germline V gene has CDR1 KGHSH and CDR2 LQKENI. In nucleotides, the CDR3 is TGTGCCAGCTCACCCACTCAACGTGTAAATACGCAGTATTTT. Translating gives CASSPTQRVNTQYF.

The chain has TRBV29-1 and TRBJ1-2; possibly TRBD1 for D (5 bases). CDR1 and CDR2 (germline): SQVTM, ANQGSEA. With 6 bases removed from V and 6 bases from J, the gap between germline ends came to 26 bases. This CDR3 has 16 residues. This chain's CDR3 is CSVAVTGTFPAHGYTF. The CDR3 nucleotides are TGCAGCGTGGCTGTAACCGGGACTTTCCCGGCTCATGGCTACACCTTC.

The chain couples TRBV5-6 to TRBJ2-1; D is perhaps TRBD2 (6 bases). Looked up from germline, CDR1 is SGHDT and CDR2 is YYEEEE. The CDR3 runs to 11 residues. The V end was cut by 0 bases, the J end by 12 bases, with 7 bases between. The CDR3: CASSLAGVQFF. CDR3 coding DNA: TGTGCCAGCAGCTTGGCGGGGGTGCAGTTCTTC.

V is TRBV9 and J is TRBJ1-5; D remains ambiguous. V was trimmed by 0 bases and J by 3 bases, leaving 7 bases between them. In germline, CDR1 is SGDLS, CDR2 YYNGEE. CDR3 length equals 14 residues. CDR3 DNA: TGTGCCAGCAGCGTAGGAGGGAACAATCAGCCCCAGCATTTT. Its translation is CASSVGGNNQPQHF.

V and J are TRBV9 and TRBJ1-2, with 7 bases that match TRBD1. The CDR3 totals 16 residues. Germline CDR1 reads SGDLS; CDR2 reads YYNGEE. V was pared by 0 bases and J by 8 bases, with 13 bases of the junction left unmatched. CDR3 DNA sequence: TGTGCCAGCAGCGTAGGGCAGGGGGGAATCTCGGTCGGCTACACCTTC. Translating it yields CASSVGQGGISVGYTF.

This rearrangement joins TRBV2 to TRBJ2-1; maybe TRBD2 (5 bases). The V and J ends lost 7 bases and 2 bases respectively, with 15 bases between them. This CDR3 has 15 amino acids. From germline, CDR1 is SNHLY and CDR2 FYNNEI. The CDR3: CASTSQLGAYNEQFF. DNA of the CDR3: TGTGCCAGCACCTCGCAACTCGGGGCCTACAATGAGCAGTTCTTC. The full variable domain, with the rest looked up from reference TRBV2 and TRBJ2-1, is EPEVTQTPSHQVTQMGQEVILRCVPISNHLYFYWYRQILGQKVEFLVSFYNNEISEKSEIFDDQFSVERPDGSNFTLKIRSTKLEDSAMYFCASTSQLGAYNEQFFGPGTRLTVL.

The chain couples TRBV25-1 to TRBJ2-5; D is possibly TRBD1 (5 bases). The CDR3 sequence is 10 residues long. Per germline, CDR1 MGHDK and CDR2 SYGVNS. The ends were cut back, 7 bases at V and 5 bases at J, with 5 bases in the middle. The CDR3 region has the DNA TGTGCCAGCAAGGGGGAGACCCAGTACTTC. Its translation is CASKGETQYF.

J is TRBJ1-2 and V is TRBV18; possibly TRBD1 for D (6 bases). This CDR3 comprises 17 residues. The germline gives CDR1 KGHSH, CDR2 LQKENI. Between the trimmed V and J ends, which lost 3 bases and 1 base, there was a span of 18 bases. CDR3 in amino acids: CASSPITRQAFNYGYTF. The CDR3 nucleotides are TGTGCCAGCTCACCTATAACAAGACAGGCTTTTAACTATGGCTACACCTTC. The whole variable domain, filled in from reference TRBV18 and TRBJ1-2, reads NAGVMQNPRHLVRRRGQEARLRCSPMKGHSHVYWYRQLPEEGLKFMVYLQKENIIDESGMPKERFSAEFPKEGPSILRIQQVVRGDSAAYFCASSPITRQAFNYGYTFGSGTRLTVV.